This T cell receptor beta chain was identified in a study of CD8+ T cells in alopecia areata. Broader study findings: Alopecia totalis/universalis scalp especially showed more expanded CD8+ clones than normal scalp. Persistence of many expanded lesional clones was seen in scalp and blood during tofacitinib.

Isolated RNA was reverse transcribed into cDNA used as the sequencing template. Sequencing used immunoSEQ multiplex PCR; TCRdb keeps in-frame clones, though not all of them. The sample carries about 160,000 clones, just over 65% recorded once. Germline assignment: CDR1 LGHNA and CDR2 YSLEER. This CDR3 contains 16 residues. With 0 bases removed from V and 5 bases from J, the gap between germline ends came to 16 bases. Treatment: oral pan-JAK inhibitor, 5-10 mg twice daily. Peripheral blood and lesional scalp punch biopsies were taken from alopecia areata patients. This clone was counted a few times. Its antigen is currently unknown.

The TCR comes from a human donor with alopecia areata. Sequenced material: CD4+ T cells sorted from blood, taken at week 4, from a patient treated with tofacitinib. The chain uses TRBV4-3 and TRBJ1-2; D remains unclear. Written as DNA, the CDR3 is TGCGCCAGCAGCCAAGAAACTATCACAGAGGAGTATGGCTACACCTTC. Amino acids: CASSQETITEEYGYTF.